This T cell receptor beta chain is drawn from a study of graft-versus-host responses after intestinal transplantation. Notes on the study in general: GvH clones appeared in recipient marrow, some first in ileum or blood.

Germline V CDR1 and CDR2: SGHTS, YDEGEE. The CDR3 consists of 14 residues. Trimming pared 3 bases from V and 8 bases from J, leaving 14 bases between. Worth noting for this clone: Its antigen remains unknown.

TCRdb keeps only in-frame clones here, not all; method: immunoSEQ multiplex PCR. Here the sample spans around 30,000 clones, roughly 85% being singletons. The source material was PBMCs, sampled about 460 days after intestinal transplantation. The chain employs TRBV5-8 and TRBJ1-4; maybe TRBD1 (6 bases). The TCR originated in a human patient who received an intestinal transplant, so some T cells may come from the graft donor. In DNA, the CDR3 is TGTGCCAGCAGCTCCGACAGGAATCGCGAAAAACTGTTTTTT. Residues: CASSSDRNREKLFF.